These 23 T cell receptor beta chains were sequenced from one sample in a study of technical replicates of blood from several donors. TCRdb's copy holds only in-frame clones and misses some; the assay was immunoSEQ multiplex PCR. The data contain roughly 80,000 clones, 85% to 95% of them seen just once; the ten biggest clones take up over 0.4%. The sequencing input was T cells isolated from PBMCs. These receptors came from a human donor in good health.

The V call is TRBV28, the J call TRBJ2-7; 11 nucleotides align to TRBD1. V gave up 5 bases and J gave up 4 bases; unmatched junction bases: 19. The CDR3 consists of 19 residues. Germline values: CDR1 MDHEN, CDR2 SYDVKM. CDR3 protein: CASSPQGQGVGGSLYEQYF. Written as DNA, the CDR3 is TGTGCCAGCAGTCCGCAGGGACAGGGGGTGGGAGGGTCTTTATACGAGCAGTACTTC.

The chain carries TRBV4-1 and TRBJ2-1, with D uncertain. Trimming cost V 3 bases and J 5 bases, with 8 bases left between them. The CDR3 is 13 amino acids. Germline CDR1 is MGHRA and CDR2 is YSYEKL. The CDR3, as DNA: TGCGCCAGCAGCCAGTCTCTTGACAATGAGCAGTTCTTC. Protein: CASSQSLDNEQFF.

V and J are TRBV4-1 and TRBJ2-1; TRBD2 matches at 9 bases. J gave up 4 bases and V 1 base, and 2 bases lay outside the gene matches. Per the germline V gene, CDR1 is MGHRA and CDR2 is YSYEKL. There are 15 residues in the CDR3. The CDR3, as DNA: TGCGCCAGCAGCCAAGGCGGGAGGGAATACAATGAGCAGTTCTTC. It is translated as CASSQGGREYNEQFF.

The J gene is TRBJ2-3, the V gene TRBV9; D is possibly TRBD1 (5 bases). V was shortened by 5 bases and J by 5 bases, with 18 bases between the two germline ends. The CDR3 loop spans 15 amino acids. Looked up from germline, CDR1 is SGDLS and CDR2 is YYNGEE. The CDR3 is CASSTEKGFQDTQYF. In nucleotides, the CDR3 is TGTGCCAGCAGTACAGAAAAGGGGTTTCAAGATACGCAGTATTTT.

V and J are TRBV7-9 and TRBJ1-1; D uncertain. Trimming left V 5 bases short and J 3 bases short, with 10 bases between. The CDR3 length is 13 residues. CDR1 is SEHNR and CDR2 is FQNEAQ in the germline V gene (reference sequence). The CDR3 is CASSTNEDTEAFF. Written as DNA, the CDR3 is TGTGCCAGCAGCACCAATGAGGACACTGAAGCTTTCTTT.

This rearrangement joins TRBV7-3 to TRBJ2-1, with 7 bases lining up with TRBD2. The junction had 7 bases not matched to a gene; V was cut back by 2 bases and J by 12 bases. CDR1 is SGHTA and CDR2 is FQGTGA in the germline V gene. CDR3 size: 13 residues. CDR3 sequence (DNA): TGTGCCAGCAGCTTAGGGGGGGGAATTGGGCAGTTCTTC. Translation: CASSLGGGIGQFF.

This clone is a singleton in its sample. This chain uses TRBV13 with TRBJ2-2; 9 bases agree with TRBD2. CDR1 and CDR2 (germline): PRHDT, FYEKMQ (reference sequence). The CDR3 covers 16 residues. V was pared by 5 bases and J by 4 bases, with 8 bases of the junction left unmatched. CDR3: CASSGLGGLATGELFF. The DNA for the CDR3 is TGTGCCAGCAGCGGCCTCGGGGGACTAGCCACCGGGGAGCTGTTTTTT.

V and J are TRBV5-1 and TRBJ1-1; D not certain. Trimming removed 1 base at V and 1 base at J, with 11 bases between. The CDR3 runs to 15 residues. Germline CDR1 is SGHRS and CDR2 is YFSETQ. Written as DNA, the CDR3 is TGCGCCAGCAGCTTGAACATTGGGCGGAACACTGAAGCTTTCTTT. Translation gives CASSLNIGRNTEAFF.

J is TRBJ2-1 and V is TRBV7-9, with 8 bases that match TRBD1. The CDR3 contains 16 residues. V gave up 0 bases and J gave up 0 bases; unmatched junction bases: 1. The germline V gene has CDR1 SEHNR and CDR2 FQNEAQ (reference sequence). CDR3 region: CASSLAGTGSYNEQFF. In DNA form, the CDR3 reads TGTGCCAGCAGCTTAGCTGGGACAGGCTCCTACAATGAGCAGTTCTTC.

The chain couples TRBV27 to TRBJ1-2, with 7 bases lining up with TRBD1. The V gene's germline CDR1 is MNHEY and CDR2 SMNVEV (reference sequence). The CDR3 contains 15 residues. The ends lost 5 bases at V and 0 bases at J; junction bases unmatched: 6. The CDR3 spells CASSLGTVTNYGYTF. For the CDR3, the DNA is TGTGCCAGCAGTCTGGGGACAGTTACTAACTATGGCTACACCTTC.

This clone came up once. The chain carries TRBV5-1 and TRBJ2-7; D may be TRBD1 (6 bases). CDR1 is SGHRS, CDR2 YFSETQ, per germline. This CDR3 has 14 amino acids. The ends were cut back, 4 bases at V and 2 bases at J, with 13 bases in the middle. The CDR3 bases are TGCGCCAGCAGCCTCCGGGACACTACCTACGAGCAGTACTTC. This translates into CASSLRDTTYEQYF.

This chain joins TRBV19 and TRBJ2-1, with no clear D. V lost 5 bases and J lost 3, with 14 bases in between. Per germline, CDR1 LNHDA and CDR2 SQIVND (reference sequence). The CDR3 loop spans 15 amino acids. CDR3 protein: CASSVFSGRYNEQFF. Here the CDR3 DNA reads TGTGCCAGTAGTGTTTTCAGTGGCCGCTACAATGAGCAGTTCTTC. The full variable domain, in which reference TRBV19 and TRBJ2-1 provide the parts outside the CDR3, is DGGITQSPKYLFRKEGQNVTLSCEQNLNHDAMYWYRQDPGQGLRLIYYSQIVNDFQKGDIAEGYSVSREKKESFPLTVTSAQKNPTAFYLCASSVFSGRYNEQFFGPGTRLTVL.

This rearrangement joins TRBV5-4 to TRBJ2-7, with D possibly matching TRBD1 (5 bases). CDR3 length: 15 residues. V lost 4 bases, J lost 0 bases, and 14 bases lay in between. Germline V gene lookup returns CDR1 SGHNT and CDR2 YYREEE (reference sequence). CDR3 sequence: CASSQSQGLSYEQYF. CDR3 coding DNA: TGTGCCAGCAGCCAGAGCCAGGGTCTCTCCTACGAGCAGTACTTC.

The chain employs TRBV5-4 and TRBJ1-1; D may be TRBD1 (5 bases). This CDR3 is 14 amino acids long. Germline CDR1 is SGHNT and CDR2 is YYREEE (reference sequence). The germline V and J ends were trimmed by 4 bases and 5 bases, with 15 bases remaining between them. The CDR3 nucleotides are TGTGCCAGCAGCATAGATATTGACAGTACTGAAGCTTTCTTT. Translation gives CASSIDIDSTEAFF.

J is TRBJ2-3 and V is TRBV30, with 7 bases matching TRBD1. CDR3 length equals 11 residues. Germline-derived CDR1 and CDR2 are GTSNPN and SVGIG (reference sequence). V shed 4 bases and J 8 bases; nucleotides not matched to a gene: 3. CDR3 DNA sequence: TGTGCCTGGACGTCAGGGGGTACGCAGTATTTT. Translation: CAWTSGGTQYF.

The chain links TRBV11-2 to TRBJ1-3, with 8 nucleotides matching TRBD1. The CDR3 is made up of 18 amino acids. Looked up from germline, CDR1 is SGHAT and CDR2 is FQNNGV. Germline trimming cut 2 bases from V and 0 bases from J; bases unmatched to any gene: 9. The CDR3 bases are TGTGCCAGCAGCTTACCAATTCAGGGGGCCAGCTCTGGAAACACCATATATTTT. Amino acids: CASSLPIQGASSGNTIYF.

The chain combines TRBV7-3 with TRBJ2-7; 9 nucleotides agree with TRBD2. V shed 2 bases, J shed 6 bases, and the junction held 2 bases outside the gene matches. Germline loops: CDR1 SGHTA, CDR2 FQGTGA. This CDR3 comprises 13 residues. In DNA, the CDR3 is TGTGCCAGCAGCTTAGCGGGAGGGCCCGAGCAGTACTTC. Translating it yields CASSLAGGPEQYF.

The V call is TRBV10-1, the J call TRBJ2-7; D perhaps matches TRBD2 (6 bases). V lost 8 bases and J lost 2, with 13 bases in between. CDR1 is WNHNN, CDR2 SYGVQD, per germline (reference sequence). This CDR3 has 13 amino acids. CDR3 nucleotides: TGCGCCAGCGCGGGTAGCGGTACCTACGAGCAGTACTTC. It specifies CASAGSGTYEQYF.

The rearrangement uses TRBV11-2 and TRBJ2-7, with a weak D call TRBD1 (5 bases). V was shortened by 2 bases and J by 0 bases, with 11 bases between the two germline ends. The V gene's germline CDR1 is SGHAT and CDR2 FQNNGV. This CDR3 comprises 15 residues. CDR3 region: CASSLTGHSSYEQYF. CDR3 nucleotide sequence: TGTGCCAGCAGCTTAACAGGCCACTCCTCCTACGAGCAGTACTTC.

The J gene is TRBJ2-1, the V gene TRBV29-1, with 13 nucleotides matching TRBD2. CDR3 size: 14 residues. Per germline, CDR1 SQVTM and CDR2 ANQGSEA. The trim removed 5 bases at V and 6 bases at J, leaving 4 bases unmatched. The CDR3 nucleotides read TGCAGCGTTCCAACTAGCGGGAGGGCCAATGAGCAGTTCTTC. Protein: CSVPTSGRANEQFF.

J is TRBJ2-7 and V is TRBV18, with a possible D match to TRBD2 (6 bases). The V end was cut by 3 bases, the J end by 0 bases, with 12 bases between. Looked up from germline, CDR1 is KGHSH and CDR2 is LQKENI. The CDR3 consists of 15 residues. The CDR3 nucleotides are TGTGCCAGCTCACCGGGAGGCGGGTCCTCCTACGAGCAGTACTTC. Translation gives CASSPGGGSSYEQYF.

This CDR3 reads CASKRGNQPQHF. CDR3 bases: TGTGCCAGCAAAAGGGGGAATCAGCCCCAGCATTTT. The V call is TRBV2, the J call TRBJ1-5; D may be TRBD1 (6 bases). Germline CDR1 SNHLY, CDR2 FYNNEI. CDR3 size: 12 residues. The V gene lost 7 bases and the J gene lost 4 bases, with 8 bases spanning the gap.

The CDR3 reads CASRGQGKPYEQYF. In DNA form, the CDR3 reads TGTGCCAGCAGGGGACAGGGGAAGCCCTACGAGCAGTACTTC. The V call is TRBV27, the J call TRBJ2-7; 10 nucleotides line up with TRBD1. The CDR3 is 14 amino acids. V trimming: 6 bases; J trimming: 2 bases; junction bases outside the gene matches: 4. Germline CDR1 reads MNHEY; CDR2 reads SMNVEV (reference sequence).